These T cell receptor beta chains were read from a single sample in a study of shared clonotypes between healthy human individuals. Generated by immunoSEQ multiplex PCR, the TCRdb table keeps only in-frame clones and is missing some. Here the sample spans hundreds of thousands of clones, approximately 79% being singletons. The source material was memory CD4+ T cells sorted from blood. These receptors all stem from a woman in her twenties or thirties in good health. CDR3s include the opening cysteine and the closing phenylalanine or tryptophan. D genes are given only for firm matches. A row's size may be missing; if present it is once, few, many or a size class.

abundance	d_gene	len	v_gene	j_gene	CDR3nt	CDR3aa
.	TRBD1	13	TRBV18	TRBJ2-7	TGTGCCAGCTCACCCAACAGGGGGTACGAGCAGTACTTC	CASSPNRGYEQYF
.	.	13	TRBV4-1	TRBJ1-2	TGCGCCAGCAGCCATTACCAGAGCCATGGCTACACCTTC	CASSHYQSHGYTF
few	.	15	TRBV6-6	TRBJ2-2	TGTGCCAGCAGTTACGCTCGACCCTCGGCCGGGGAGCTGTTTTTT	CASSYARPSAGELFF
.	TRBD1	14	TRBV19	TRBJ1-1	TGTGCCAGTAGTGAACAGGGGGCCATCACTGAAGCTTTCTTT	CASSEQGAITEAFF
.	.	16	TRBV5-1	TRBJ1-4	TGCGCCAGCAGCTTGGGAGGGGCGGTCACTAATGAAAAACTGTTTTTT	CASSLGGAVTNEKLFF
.	TRBD2	14	TRBV6-5	TRBJ2-7	TGTGCCAGCAGCCCCAGCGGGAGGGATTACGAGCAGTACTTC	CASSPSGRDYEQYF
.	.	13	TRBV29-1	TRBJ2-5	TGCAGCGTTGAAGAGTCGGATGCGGAGACCCAGTACTTC	CSVEESDAETQYF
.	TRBD1	13	TRBV29-1	TRBJ1-1	TGCAGCGTGGGACAGGGGGTTGCCACTGAAGCTTTCTTT	CSVGQGVATEAFF
.	.	16	TRBV10-1	TRBJ2-1	TGCGCCAGCAGTGAGTTTACGTTAGGCTCCTACAATGAGCAGTTCTTC	CASSEFTLGSYNEQFF
few	TRBD1	16	TRBV5-6	TRBJ2-2	TGTGCCAGCAGATCAGGACAGGGGATGGTTTCCGGGGAGCTGTTTTTT	CASRSGQGMVSGELFF
.	.	15	TRBV5-1	TRBJ1-2	TGCGCCAGCAGCTTTAGTGAAGCCTCCTCCTATGGCTACACCTTC	CASSFSEASSYGYTF
few	.	15	TRBV19	TRBJ1-5	TGTGCCAGTAGGAAAACAGGGAATAGCAATCAGCCCCAGCATTTT	CASRKTGNSNQPQHF
.	.	11	TRBV7-9	TRBJ1-2	TGTGCCAGCAGCCCTCAGAATGGCTACACCTTC	CASSPQNGYTF
.	.	16	TRBV5-1	TRBJ2-2	TGCGCCAGCAGGCTGGCCTCTAGTACGATTTCCGGGGAGCTGTTTTTT	CASRLASSTISGELFF
.	TRBD2	16	TRBV15	TRBJ2-3	TGTGCCACCAGCAGAGGACTAGCGGGCCGGGTTGATACGCAGTATTTT	CATSRGLAGRVDTQYF
.	.	14	TRBV7-2	TRBJ2-5	TGTGCCAGCAGATTCCTTAGATCTCATGAGACCCAGTACTTC	CASRFLRSHETQYF
.	.	13	TRBV30	TRBJ2-7	TGTGCCTGGATCAGCGGCAACTCCTACGAGCAGTACTTC	CAWISGNSYEQYF
.	TRBD2	14	TRBV23-1	TRBJ2-7	TGCGCCAGCAGTCAGACTAGCGGGAGCCACGAGCAGTACTTC	CASSQTSGSHEQYF
.	.	16	TRBV6-1	TRBJ2-5	TGTGCCAGCAGTGAACAGCCAGTGTCCGGGGCGGAGACCCAGTACTTC	CASSEQPVSGAETQYF
once	.	14	TRBV6-1	TRBJ2-1	TGTGCCACCAGACAGGACGACTTATACAATGAGCAGTTCTTC	CATRQDDLYNEQFF
.	.	14	TRBV6-5	TRBJ2-7	TGTGCCAGCAGTAGGGCCGGAACCTCCTACGAGCAGTACTTC	CASSRAGTSYEQYF
.	.	14	TRBV28	TRBJ1-2	TGTGCCAGCAGTTCCCCCGGACGGGACTATGGCTACACCTTC	CASSSPGRDYGYTF
.	TRBD1	14	TRBV28	TRBJ1-5	TGTGCCAGCAGTCGAGACAGGGTAGGTTCGGCCCAGCATTTT	CASSRDRVGSAQHF
.	.	11	TRBV21-1	TRBJ2-5	TGTGCCAGCAGCCTAGGGGAGACCCAGTACTTC	CASSLGETQYF
.	.	13	TRBV10-3	TRBJ2-1	TGTGCCATCAGTGAGTCTCTAGACATTGAGCAGTTCTTC	CAISESLDIEQFF
.	TRBD1	13	TRBV30	TRBJ1-2	TGTGCCTGGGACTTCGGGACAGCCTATGGCTACACCTTC	CAWDFGTAYGYTF
.	TRBD2	18	TRBV9	TRBJ2-2	TGTGCCAGCAGCCTCGGACTAGCGGGCCTTGCCCCTACCGGGGAGCTGTTTTTT	CASSLGLAGLAPTGELFF
.	.	15	TRBV5-1	TRBJ2-7	TGCGCCAGCAGCTTATCAGCCCAACGAGCGAGTGAGCAGTACTTC	CASSLSAQRASEQYF
.	.	13	TRBV4-2	TRBJ1-1	TGTGCCAGCAGCTTTGGCCTCGTCGCTGAAGCTTTCTTT	CASSFGLVAEAFF
.	.	13	TRBV6-1	TRBJ1-5	TGTGCCAGCACTGCGGTGTTGGGTCAGCCCCAGCATTTT	CASTAVLGQPQHF
.	.	12	TRBV2	TRBJ2-7	TGTGCCAGCAGTGTTGAGGTAGTCGAGCAGTACTTC	CASSVEVVEQYF